The 12 T cell receptor beta chains below come from one sample, sequenced in a study of T cell responses to AZD1222 COVID-19 vaccine. The table came from immunoSEQ multiplex PCR; TCRdb's copy has only in-frame clones and leaves some out. The repertoire holds approximately 100,000 clones, with 92% as singletons. This specimen consisted of peripheral blood, obtained on day 0 of AZD1222 vaccination. All receptors come from an adult in good health.

CDR3 nucleotide sequence: TGTGCCAGCAGCCTGCTAACACGGGAGCCTAAAGCTTTCTTT. Its translation is CASSLLTREPKAFF. The chain joins TRBV6-5 to TRBJ1-1; D is undetermined. The germline V gene encodes CDR1 MNHEY and CDR2 SVGAGI. V gave up 6 bases and J gave up 9 bases, with 20 bases separating them. This CDR3 has 14 residues.

The chain couples TRBV7-3 to TRBJ2-1; 9 bases fit TRBD2. The CDR3 has 19 amino acids. The J segment lost 7 bases and the V segment lost 5 bases, leaving 21 bases of the junction unmatched. Germline-derived CDR1 and CDR2 are SGHTA and FQGTGA. DNA for the CDR3: TGTGCCAGCAGCCCAATTAGTCGGGCGTCGCGGGGGGGGCCGAATGAGCAGTTCTTC. It specifies CASSPISRASRGGPNEQFF.

The chain has TRBV12-3 or TRBV12-4 and TRBJ1-2, with no clear D. This CDR3 is 13 amino acids long. Trimming pared 0 bases from V and 3 bases from J, leaving 5 bases between. This CDR3 is CASSLALHYGYTF. CDR3 sequence (DNA): TGTGCCAGCAGTTTAGCGCTCCACTATGGCTACACCTTC.

The J gene is TRBJ1-4, the V gene TRBV14; TRBD1 aligns across 7 bases. The CDR3 sequence is 16 residues long. Trimming removed 0 bases from V and 6 bases from J; junction bases left unmatched: 7. The germline V gene has CDR1 SGHDN and CDR2 FVKESK. CDR3: CASSQDVTGRHEKLFF. The DNA for the CDR3 is TGTGCCAGCAGCCAAGACGTGACAGGGCGACATGAAAAACTGTTTTTT.

V usage is TRBV19 and J usage is TRBJ2-1, with D unclear. This CDR3 region has 13 residues. Germline-derived CDR1 and CDR2 are LNHDA and SQIVND (reference sequence). V was trimmed by 5 bases and J by 3 bases, leaving 8 bases between them. The CDR3 bases are TGTGCCAGTAGTTTCCTCCACTACAATGAGCAGTTCTTC. This sequence encodes CASSFLHYNEQFF.

The chain uses TRBV3-1 (or the pseudogene TRBV3-2) and TRBJ1-3; D is undetermined. The germline V and J ends were trimmed by 1 base and 3 bases, with 16 bases remaining between them. The germline CDR1 and CDR2 sequences are LGHDT and YNNKEL (reference sequence). This CDR3 is 17 amino acids long. CDR3 sequence reads: CASSQGTQSLFGNTIYF. The CDR3 DNA reads TGTGCCAGCAGCCAAGGGACTCAGAGCCTCTTTGGAAACACCATATATTTT.

The rearrangement joins TRBV2 to TRBJ2-7; D is ambiguous. CDR3 length equals 15 residues. Germline CDR1 is SNHLY and CDR2 is FYNNEI. Trimming cost V 6 bases and J 6 bases, with 21 bases left between them. CDR3 protein: CASSPPTVSLAEQYF. In nucleotides, the CDR3 is TGTGCCAGCAGCCCGCCCACGGTATCTCTGGCCGAGCAGTACTTC.

The chain couples TRBV5-1 to TRBJ1-2; possibly TRBD1 for D (5 bases). The CDR3 totals 13 residues. CDR1 is SGHRS and CDR2 is YFSETQ in the germline V gene. V was shortened by 5 bases and J by 6 bases, with 14 bases between the two germline ends. This CDR3 reads CASSSGLGDGYTF. The CDR3 DNA reads TGCGCCAGCAGTTCGGGGTTGGGGGATGGCTACACCTTC.

The rearrangement joins TRBV7-8 to TRBJ1-2; TRBD1 might be the D (5 bases). The ends were cut back, 2 bases at V and 2 bases at J, with 12 bases in the middle. The CDR3 contains 15 residues. Germline CDR1 SGHVS, CDR2 FQNEAQ. The CDR3 DNA follows: TGTGCCAGCAGCTTAAGAGAGGGGACGAACTATGGCTACACCTTC. It specifies CASSLREGTNYGYTF.

J is TRBJ1-5 and V is TRBV18, with D maybe TRBD1 (5 bases). With 4 bases removed from V and 9 bases from J, the gap between germline ends came to 13 bases. Germline-derived CDR1 and CDR2 are KGHSH and LQKENI. There are 13 residues in the CDR3. The CDR3 sequence is CASSLGRERPQHF. In DNA, the CDR3 is TGTGCCAGCTCACTGGGACGGGAAAGGCCCCAGCATTTT. Combining the CDR3 with reference TRBV18 and TRBJ1-5 gives the whole variable domain NAGVMQNPRHLVRRRGQEARLRCSPMKGHSHVYWYRQLPEEGLKFMVYLQKENIIDESGMPKERFSAEFPKEGPSILRIQQVVRGDSAAYFCASSLGRERPQHFGDGTRLSIL.

This sequence joins TRBV7-2 and TRBJ2-2; perhaps TRBD2 as D (5 bases). CDR1 is SGHTA, CDR2 FQGNSA, per germline. The CDR3 sequence is 14 residues long. With 3 bases removed from V and 7 bases from J, the gap between germline ends came to 12 bases. In DNA, the CDR3 is TGTGCCAGCAGCTTCAAGATGAGCGGCGGGGAGCTGTTTTTT. It specifies CASSFKMSGGELFF.

This clone has only a few counts. The chain employs TRBV29-1 and TRBJ1-1; D not resolved. Deletions cut 1 base from V and 2 bases from J, with 11 bases between. Germline V gene lookup returns CDR1 SQVTM and CDR2 ANQGSEA. The CDR3 totals 14 residues. The CDR3: CSVEGAAGNTEAFF. The CDR3 DNA reads as TGCAGCGTTGAAGGGGCGGCTGGAAACACTGAAGCTTTCTTT.